The clone carrying this T cell receptor beta chain was counted many times. As yet, its antigen is unknown. Trimming removed 8 bases at V and 8 bases at J, with 14 bases between. CDR1 SGHAT and CDR2 FQNNGV come from the germline V gene. The CDR3 consists of 12 residues. Ahead of thyroid surgery, no patient had received treatment of any kind. This sample is part of a study of metastatic and nonmetastatic thyroid tumors. Overall study context: Malignant thyroid and benign thyroid patients provided blood and tumor or nodule tissue whose repertoires were compared. Study-wide points: Benign nodules reportedly had significantly lower TCR beta diversity than malignant thyroid tumors in blood and tumor.

In the original analysis: Across clinicopathological groups, CDR3 differences served as the basis for building a distant-metastasis classifier for papillary thyroid cancer. TCRdb reprocessed the PCR reads using MiXCR. The V and J calls were determined by TCRdb, not by the authors. Of about 35,000 clones listed, approximately 20% were seen once; the top ten hold around 16%. The TCR was taken from a female donor with papillary thyroid cancer or a benign thyroid nodule (not recorded which). Some clones in this sample may be carry-over from other donors' samples. The material sequenced was blood. The rearrangement uses TRBV11-2 and TRBJ2-3; no firm D call. The CDR3 loop is CASGPDTFTQYF. For the CDR3, the DNA is TGTGCCAGCGGGCCCGATACGTTTACGCAGTATTTT.